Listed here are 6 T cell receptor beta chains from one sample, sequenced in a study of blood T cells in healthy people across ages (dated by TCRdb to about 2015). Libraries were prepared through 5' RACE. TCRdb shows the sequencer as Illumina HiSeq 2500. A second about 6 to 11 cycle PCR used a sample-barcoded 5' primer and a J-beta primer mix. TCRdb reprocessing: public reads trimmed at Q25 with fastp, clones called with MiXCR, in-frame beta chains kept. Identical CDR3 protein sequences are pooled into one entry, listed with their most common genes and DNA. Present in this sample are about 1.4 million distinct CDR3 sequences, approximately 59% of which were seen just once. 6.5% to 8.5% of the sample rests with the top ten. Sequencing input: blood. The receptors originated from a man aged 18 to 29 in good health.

CDR3 nucleotide sequence: TGCGCCAGCAGCTTCCTACAGGGTTTACAAGAGACCCAGTACTTC. This encodes CASSFLQGLQETQYF. The gene calls are TRBV5-1 and TRBJ2-5; D is perhaps TRBD1 (6 bases). The CDR3 covers 15 residues. Germline values: CDR1 SGHRS, CDR2 YFSETQ. V lost 2 bases and J 2 bases, leaving 13 bases between the germline ends.

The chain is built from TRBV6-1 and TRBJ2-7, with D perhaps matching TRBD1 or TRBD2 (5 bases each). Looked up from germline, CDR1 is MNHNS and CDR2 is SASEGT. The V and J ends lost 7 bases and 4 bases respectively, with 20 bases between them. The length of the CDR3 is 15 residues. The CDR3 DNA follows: TGTGCCAGCACTCCCCCCCGGGGCAGGGAGTACGAGCAGTACTTC. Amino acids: CASTPPRGREYEQYF.

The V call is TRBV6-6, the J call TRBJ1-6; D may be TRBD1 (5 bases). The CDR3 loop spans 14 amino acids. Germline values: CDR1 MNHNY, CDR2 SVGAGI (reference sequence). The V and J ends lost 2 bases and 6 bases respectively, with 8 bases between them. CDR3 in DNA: TGTGCCAGCAGTTACAGGCAGGGTAATTCACCCCTCCACTTT. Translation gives CASSYRQGNSPLHF.

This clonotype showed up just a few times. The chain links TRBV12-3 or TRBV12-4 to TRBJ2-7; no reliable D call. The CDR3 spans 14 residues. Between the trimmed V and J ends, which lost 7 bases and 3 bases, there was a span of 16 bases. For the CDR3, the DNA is TGTGCCAGCACCGCCGGCTCTGGTAACTACGAGCAGTACTTC. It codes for CASTAGSGNYEQYF.

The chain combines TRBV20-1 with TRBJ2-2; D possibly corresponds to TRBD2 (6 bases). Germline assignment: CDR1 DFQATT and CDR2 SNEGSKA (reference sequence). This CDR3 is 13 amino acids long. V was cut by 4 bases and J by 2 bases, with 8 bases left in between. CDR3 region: CSAIAGNTGELFF. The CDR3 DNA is TGCAGTGCTATTGCGGGAAACACCGGGGAGCTGTTTTTT.

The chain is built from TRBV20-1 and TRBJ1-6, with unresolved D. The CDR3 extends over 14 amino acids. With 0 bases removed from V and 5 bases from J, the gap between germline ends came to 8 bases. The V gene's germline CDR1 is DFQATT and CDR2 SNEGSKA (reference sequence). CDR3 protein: CSARDVGNNSPLHF. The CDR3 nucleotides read TGCAGTGCTAGAGATGTGGGAAATAATTCACCCCTCCACTTT.